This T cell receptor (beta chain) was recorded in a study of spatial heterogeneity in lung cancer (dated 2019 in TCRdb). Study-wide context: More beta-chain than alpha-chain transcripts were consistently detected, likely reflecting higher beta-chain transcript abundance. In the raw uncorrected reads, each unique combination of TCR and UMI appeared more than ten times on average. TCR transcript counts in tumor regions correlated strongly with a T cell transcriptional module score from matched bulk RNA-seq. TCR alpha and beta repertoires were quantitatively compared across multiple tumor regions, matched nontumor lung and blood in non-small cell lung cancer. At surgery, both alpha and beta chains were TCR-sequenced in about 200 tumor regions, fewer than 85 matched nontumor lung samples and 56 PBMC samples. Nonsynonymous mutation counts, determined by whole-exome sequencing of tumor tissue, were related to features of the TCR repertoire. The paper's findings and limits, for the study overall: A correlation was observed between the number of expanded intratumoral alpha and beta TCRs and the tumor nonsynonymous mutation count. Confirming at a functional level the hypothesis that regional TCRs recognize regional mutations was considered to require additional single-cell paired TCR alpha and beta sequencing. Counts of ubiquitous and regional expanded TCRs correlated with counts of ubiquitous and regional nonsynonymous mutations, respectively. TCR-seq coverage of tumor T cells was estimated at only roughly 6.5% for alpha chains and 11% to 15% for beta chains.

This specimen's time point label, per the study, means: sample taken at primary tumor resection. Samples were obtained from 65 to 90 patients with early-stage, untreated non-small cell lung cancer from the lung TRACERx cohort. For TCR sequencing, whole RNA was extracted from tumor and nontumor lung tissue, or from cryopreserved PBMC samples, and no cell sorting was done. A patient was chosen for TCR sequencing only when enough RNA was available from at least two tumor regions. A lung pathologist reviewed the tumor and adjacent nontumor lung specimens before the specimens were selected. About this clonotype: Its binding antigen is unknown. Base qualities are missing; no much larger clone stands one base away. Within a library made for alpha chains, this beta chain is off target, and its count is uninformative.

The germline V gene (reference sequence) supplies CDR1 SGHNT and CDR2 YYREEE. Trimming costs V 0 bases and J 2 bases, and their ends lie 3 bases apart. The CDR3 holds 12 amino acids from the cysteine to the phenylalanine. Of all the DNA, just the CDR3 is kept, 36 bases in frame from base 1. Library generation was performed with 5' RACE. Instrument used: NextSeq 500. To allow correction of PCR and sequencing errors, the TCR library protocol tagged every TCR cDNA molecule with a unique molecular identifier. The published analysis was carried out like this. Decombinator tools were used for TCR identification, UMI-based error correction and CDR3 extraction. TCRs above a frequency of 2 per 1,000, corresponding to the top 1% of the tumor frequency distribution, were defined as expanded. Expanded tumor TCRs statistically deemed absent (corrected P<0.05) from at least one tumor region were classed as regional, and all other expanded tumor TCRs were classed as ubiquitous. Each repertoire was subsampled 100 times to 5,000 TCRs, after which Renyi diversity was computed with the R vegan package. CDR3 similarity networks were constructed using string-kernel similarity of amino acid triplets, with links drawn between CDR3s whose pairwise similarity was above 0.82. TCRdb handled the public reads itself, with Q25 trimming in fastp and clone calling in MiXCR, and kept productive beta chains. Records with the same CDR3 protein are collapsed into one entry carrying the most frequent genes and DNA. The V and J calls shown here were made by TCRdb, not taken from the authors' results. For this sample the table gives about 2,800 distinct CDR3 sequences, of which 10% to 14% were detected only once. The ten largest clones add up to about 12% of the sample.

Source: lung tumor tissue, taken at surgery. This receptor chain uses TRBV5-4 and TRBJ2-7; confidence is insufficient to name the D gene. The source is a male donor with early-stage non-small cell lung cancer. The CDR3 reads CASSLGTYEQYF. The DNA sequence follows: TGTGCCAGCAGCTTGGGGACCTACGAGCAGTACTTC. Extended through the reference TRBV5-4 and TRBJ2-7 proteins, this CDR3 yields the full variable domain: ETGVTQSPTHLIKTRGQQVTLRCSSQSGHNTVSWYQQALGQGPQFIFQYYREEENGRGNFPPRFSGLQFPNYSSELNVNALELDDSALYLCASSLGTYEQYFGPGTRLTVT.